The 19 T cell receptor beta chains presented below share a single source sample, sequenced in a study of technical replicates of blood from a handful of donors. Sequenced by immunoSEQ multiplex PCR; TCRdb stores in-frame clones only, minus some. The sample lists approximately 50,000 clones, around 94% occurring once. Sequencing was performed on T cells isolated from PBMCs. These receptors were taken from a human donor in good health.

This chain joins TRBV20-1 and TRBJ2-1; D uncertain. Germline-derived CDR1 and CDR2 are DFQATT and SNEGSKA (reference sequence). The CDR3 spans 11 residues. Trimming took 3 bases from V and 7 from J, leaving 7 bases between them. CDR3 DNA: TGCAGTGCTAGTGGCAGGAATGAGCAGTTCTTC. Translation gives CSASGRNEQFF.

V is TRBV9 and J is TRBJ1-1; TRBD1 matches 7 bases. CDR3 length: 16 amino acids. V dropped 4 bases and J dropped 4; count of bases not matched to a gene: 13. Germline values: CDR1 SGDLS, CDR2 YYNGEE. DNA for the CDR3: TGTGCCAGCAGCCCGAGACAGGGTGGCTTGGTCACTGAAGCTTTCTTT. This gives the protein CASSPRQGGLVTEAFF.

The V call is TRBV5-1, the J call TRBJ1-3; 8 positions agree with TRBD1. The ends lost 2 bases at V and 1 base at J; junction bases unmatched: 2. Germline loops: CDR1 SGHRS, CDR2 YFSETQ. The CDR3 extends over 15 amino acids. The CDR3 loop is CASSLDRGSGNTIYF. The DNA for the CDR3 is TGCGCCAGCAGCTTAGACAGGGGTTCTGGAAACACCATATATTTT.

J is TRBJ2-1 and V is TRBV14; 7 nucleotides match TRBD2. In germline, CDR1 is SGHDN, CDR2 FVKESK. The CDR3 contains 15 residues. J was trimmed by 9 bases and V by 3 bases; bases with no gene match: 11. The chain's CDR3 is CASSHWAGVRGEQFF. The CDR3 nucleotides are TGTGCCAGCAGCCATTGGGCGGGAGTTAGAGGTGAGCAGTTCTTC.

DNA of the CDR3: TGTGCCAGCAGCTTAGTGCGACACACGAACACTGAAGCTTTCTTT. Its translation: CASSLVRHTNTEAFF. The chain has TRBV11-3 and TRBJ1-1; unclear D gene. Germline CDR1 is SGHNT and CDR2 is YENEEA. V was trimmed by 1 base and J by 1 base, leaving 10 bases between them. This CDR3 has 15 residues.

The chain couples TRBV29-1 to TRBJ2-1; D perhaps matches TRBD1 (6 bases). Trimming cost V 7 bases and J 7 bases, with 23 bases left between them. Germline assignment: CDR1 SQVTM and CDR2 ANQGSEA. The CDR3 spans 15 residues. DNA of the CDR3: TGCAGCGCCATCTGGGGGCGCGGGTGGGGAAATGAGCAGTTCTTC. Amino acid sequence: CSAIWGRGWGNEQFF.

The CDR3 bases are TGTGCCATCAGTGAGCCCCGGGACAGGGGGTTAGTTGAAGCTTTCTTT. Its protein is CAISEPRDRGLVEAFF. V usage is TRBV10-3 and J usage is TRBJ1-1; 11 bases line up with TRBD1. This CDR3 spans 16 amino acids. Germline V gene data show CDR1 as ENHRY and CDR2 as SYGVKD. Trimming took 2 bases from V and 7 from J; bases not matched to a gene: 9.

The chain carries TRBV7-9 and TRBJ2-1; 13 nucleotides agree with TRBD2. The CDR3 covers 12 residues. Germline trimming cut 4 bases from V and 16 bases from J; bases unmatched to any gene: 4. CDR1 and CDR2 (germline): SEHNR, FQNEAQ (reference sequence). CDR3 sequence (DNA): TGTGCCAGCAGCTCACTAGCGGGGGGGCCTTTCTTC. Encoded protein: CASSSLAGGPFF. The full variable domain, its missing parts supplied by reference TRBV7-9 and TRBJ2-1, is DTGVSQNPRHKITKRGQNVTFRCDPISEHNRLYWYRQTLGQGPEFLTYFQNEAQLEKSRLLSDRFSAERPKGSFSTLEIQRTEQGDSAMYLCASSSLAGGPFFGPGTRLTVL.

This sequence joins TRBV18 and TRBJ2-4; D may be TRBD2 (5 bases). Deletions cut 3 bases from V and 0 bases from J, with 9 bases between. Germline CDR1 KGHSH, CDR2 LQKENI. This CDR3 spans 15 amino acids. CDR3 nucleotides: TGTGCCAGCTCACCCGGAGGCGGAGCCAAAAACATTCAGTACTTC. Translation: CASSPGGGAKNIQYF.

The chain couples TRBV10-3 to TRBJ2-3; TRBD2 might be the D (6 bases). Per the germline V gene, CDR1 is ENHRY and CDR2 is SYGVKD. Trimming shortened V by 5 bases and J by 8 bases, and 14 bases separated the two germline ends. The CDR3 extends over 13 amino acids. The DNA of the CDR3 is TGTGCCATCAGTCGCGGGGAGACCGGTACGCAGTATTTT. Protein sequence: CAISRGETGTQYF.

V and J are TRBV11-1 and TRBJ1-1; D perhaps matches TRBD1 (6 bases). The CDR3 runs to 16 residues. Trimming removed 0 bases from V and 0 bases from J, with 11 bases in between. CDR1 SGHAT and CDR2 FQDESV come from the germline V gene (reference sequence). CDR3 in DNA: TGTGCCAGCAGCTTAGCCCCCAGGGGAATGAACACTGAAGCTTTCTTT. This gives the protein CASSLAPRGMNTEAFF.

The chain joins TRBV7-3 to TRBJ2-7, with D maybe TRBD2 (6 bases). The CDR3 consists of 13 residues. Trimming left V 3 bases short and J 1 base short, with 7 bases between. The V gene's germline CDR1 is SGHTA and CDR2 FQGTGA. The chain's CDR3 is CASSFGGSYEQYF. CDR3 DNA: TGTGCCAGCAGCTTTGGAGGGTCCTACGAGCAGTACTTC.

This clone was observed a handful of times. CDR3 amino acids: CASSLNTQITGAFF. DNA of the CDR3: TGCGCCAGCAGCTTAAACACCCAGATCACCGGGGCTTTCTTT. This chain uses TRBV5-1 with TRBJ1-1, with unresolved D. Germline CDR1 reads SGHRS; CDR2 reads YFSETQ. The CDR3 length is 14 residues. The V and J ends lost 2 bases and 11 bases respectively, with 19 bases between them.

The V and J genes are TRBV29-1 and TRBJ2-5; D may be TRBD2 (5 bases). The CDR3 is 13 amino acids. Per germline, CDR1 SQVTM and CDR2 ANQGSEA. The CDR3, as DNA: TGCAGTACTGAGGGCACCGGGCCAGAGACCCAGTACTTC. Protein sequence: CSTEGTGPETQYF.

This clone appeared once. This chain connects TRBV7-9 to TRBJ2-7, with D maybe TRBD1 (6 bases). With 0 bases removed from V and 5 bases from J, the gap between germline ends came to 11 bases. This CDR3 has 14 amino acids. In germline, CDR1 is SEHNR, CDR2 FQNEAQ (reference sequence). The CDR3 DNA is TGTGCCAGCAGCTTAGCCGCAGGGGCCCACGAGCAGTACTTC. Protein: CASSLAAGAHEQYF. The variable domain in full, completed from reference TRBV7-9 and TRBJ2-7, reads DTGVSQNPRHKITKRGQNVTFRCDPISEHNRLYWYRQTLGQGPEFLTYFQNEAQLEKSRLLSDRFSAERPKGSFSTLEIQRTEQGDSAMYLCASSLAAGAHEQYFGPGTRLTVT.

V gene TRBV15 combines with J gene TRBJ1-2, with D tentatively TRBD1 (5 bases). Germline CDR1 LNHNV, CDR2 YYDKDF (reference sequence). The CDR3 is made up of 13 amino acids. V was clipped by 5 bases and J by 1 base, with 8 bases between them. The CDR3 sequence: CATSPDSNYGYTF. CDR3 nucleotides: TGTGCCACCAGCCCCGACAGTAACTATGGCTACACCTTC.

DNA of the CDR3: TGTGCCACCTCCCTCCCAGGGAGGTGGGATCAGCCCCAGCATTTT. Protein product: CATSLPGRWDQPQHF. The rearrangement joins TRBV28 to TRBJ1-5; tentatively, D is TRBD1 (5 bases). Germline V gene lookup returns CDR1 MDHEN and CDR2 SYDVKM. The CDR3 contains 15 residues. The V end was cut by 10 bases, the J end by 5 bases, with 21 bases between.

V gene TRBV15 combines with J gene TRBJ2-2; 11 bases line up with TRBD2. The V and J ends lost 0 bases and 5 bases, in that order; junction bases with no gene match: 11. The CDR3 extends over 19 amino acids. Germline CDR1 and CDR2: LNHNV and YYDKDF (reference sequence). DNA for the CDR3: TGTGCCACCAGCAGAGACCCACCCGGGACTAGCGGTTATACCGGGGAGCTGTTTTTT. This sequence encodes CATSRDPPGTSGYTGELFF.

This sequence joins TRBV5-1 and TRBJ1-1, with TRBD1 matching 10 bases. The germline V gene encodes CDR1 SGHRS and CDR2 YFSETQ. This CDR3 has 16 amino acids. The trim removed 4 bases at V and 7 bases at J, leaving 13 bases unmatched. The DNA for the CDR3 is TGCGCCAGCAGCCCCTCCGGGACAGGGGATCAAGGTGAAGCTTTCTTT. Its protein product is CASSPSGTGDQGEAFF.